This T cell receptor (beta chain) emerged from a study of regulatory T cells in long-lasting Graves disease. Both iRepertoire HTBI primers and Arm-PCR of CDR3 regions were used to build the TCR beta libraries. Via MiXCR, TCRdb re-called the multiplex PCR reads, giving one row per CDR3 protein. The table records about 620,000 distinct CDR3 sequences, approximately 15% of them present only once. Time point in this sample: newly diagnosed GD, antithyroid drugs for less than 3 months. After RNA was extracted from PBMCs, the TCR library was made from it. The CDR3 contains 15 residues. The germline V gene has CDR1 SGHTA and CDR2 FQGNSA. Trimming pared 0 bases from V and 0 bases from J, leaving 5 bases between. Findings and limits, study-wide: The analysis examined peripheral blood only and excluded thyroid tissue. Persistent disease exhibited a predilection for TRBV28, TRBJ1-2 and TRBJ2-5.

This clonotype was seen at least ten times. The target antigen is unknown. Separately, the same data were catalogued under a study of T cells in Graves' hyperthyroidism and ophthalmopathy. That study reports: During a first-round RT-PCR of the TCR CDR3, the HTBI primer set was used.

This clonotype was sampled from a woman aged 25 to 39 with Graves disease. The sample was peripheral blood mononuclear cells (PBMCs), taken at new diagnosis, from a patient treated with antithyroid drugs. The chain is built from TRBV7-2 and TRBJ2-2; D ambiguous. CDR3 sequence: CASSLALANTGELFF. Here the CDR3 DNA reads TGTGCCAGCAGCTTAGCGCTAGCGAACACCGGGGAGCTGTTTTTT.